One and the same sample provided the 8 T cell receptor beta chains below, sequenced in a study of OX40 agonist ivuxolimab in advanced cancers. The method was immunoSEQ multiplex PCR; TCRdb's version includes in-frame clones alone and lacks a portion of them. Among about 80,000 clones listed, roughly 92% were seen once. Source: CD4+ or CD8+ T cells sorted from blood, taken in a trial of the OX40 agonist ivuxolimab. The receptors were gathered from an adult with an advanced solid tumor such as melanoma, head and neck, liver or kidney cancer.

The chain joins TRBV9 to TRBJ2-3, with 10 bases identical to TRBD2. From germline, CDR1 is SGDLS and CDR2 YYNGEE. The CDR3 runs 15 residues. V dropped 0 bases and J dropped 5; count of bases not matched to a gene: 3. The CDR3 loop reads CASSVALAGLDTQYF. CDR3 DNA sequence: TGTGCCAGCAGCGTAGCACTAGCGGGATTAGATACGCAGTATTTT. Full variable domain (rest looked up from reference TRBV9 and TRBJ2-3): DSGVTQTPKHLITATGQRVTLRCSPRSGDLSVYWYQQSLDQGLQFLIQYYNGEERAKGNILERFSAQQFPDLHSELNLSSLELGDSALYFCASSVALAGLDTQYFGPGTRLTVL.

This chain uses TRBV9 with TRBJ1-5; D gene uncertain. V lost 0 bases, J lost 1 base, and 8 bases lay in between. CDR1 is SGDLS and CDR2 is YYNGEE in the germline V gene. This CDR3 comprises 15 residues. This CDR3 is CASSVGVTSNQPQHF. CDR3 sequence (DNA): TGTGCCAGCAGCGTAGGGGTGACGAGCAATCAGCCCCAGCATTTT.

This clone was seen just once. The chain links TRBV4-3 to TRBJ2-1; D is uncertain. V gave up 4 bases and J gave up 1 base, with 11 bases separating them. Germline CDR1 is LGHNA and CDR2 is YSLEER. The length of the CDR3 is 15 residues. CDR3 protein: CASSLTLNSYNEQFF. The CDR3 DNA sequence: TGCGCCAGCAGCCTAACCCTAAATTCCTACAATGAGCAGTTCTTC.

The chain recombines TRBV28 with TRBJ2-5; D gene unclear. The CDR3 extends over 12 amino acids. The germline V gene has CDR1 MDHEN and CDR2 SYDVKM. Trimming stripped 6 bases from V and 5 bases from J, with 10 bases between. The CDR3 coding sequence is TGTGCCAGCAGGGGCCTGGGGGAGACCCAGTACTTC. This codes for CASRGLGETQYF.

This clone was counted a few times. The chain combines TRBV30 with TRBJ1-3; no firm D call. Trimming cost V 0 bases and J 4 bases, with 7 bases left between them. This CDR3 is built from 13 residues. Looked up from germline, CDR1 is GTSNPN and CDR2 is SVGIG (reference sequence). The chain's CDR3 is CAWSVVGGNTIYF. The CDR3 coding sequence is TGTGCCTGGAGTGTTGTAGGGGGAAACACCATATATTTT.

The chain employs TRBV19 and TRBJ2-3, with D possibly being TRBD1 (8 bases). This CDR3 is built from 14 residues. V lost 5 bases, J lost 6 bases, and 15 bases lay in between. The germline V gene encodes CDR1 LNHDA and CDR2 SQIVND (reference sequence). CDR3 sequence (DNA): TGTGCCAGTAGTCCCCTACAGGGGGGGGATACGCAGTATTTT. It specifies CASSPLQGGDTQYF.

V usage is TRBV27 and J usage is TRBJ1-1; tentatively, D is TRBD1 (5 bases). Germline V gives CDR1 MNHEY, CDR2 SMNVEV (reference sequence). The CDR3 covers 16 residues. V was trimmed by 5 bases and J by 3 bases, leaving 19 bases between them. CDR3 nucleotides: TGTGCCAGCAGTGCCCGCCGGGGCCCCGAGTACACTGAAGCTTTCTTT. It encodes CASSARRGPEYTEAFF.

This clone was found once. J is TRBJ2-7 and V is TRBV7-2; D perhaps matches TRBD2 (5 bases). The CDR3 totals 12 residues. Trimming cost V 6 bases and J 1 base, with 7 bases left between them. Germline CDR1 SGHTA, CDR2 FQGNSA. The CDR3 nucleotides read TGTGCCAGCAGGCGAGGGTCCTACGAGCAGTACTTC. This codes for CASRRGSYEQYF.